This T cell receptor (beta chain) was recovered during a study of shared clonotypes between healthy human individuals (dated by TCRdb to between 2020 and 2021). Concerning the study at large: Three men and two women, aged 18 to 49 years, made up the cohort. The study deeply sequenced blood TCR repertoires of roughly five healthy adults to estimate repertoire size and the extent of clonotype sharing between individuals. For each donor, three plates each were used for CD4 naive and CD4 memory, two plates were used for CD8 naive, and one plate was used for CD8 memory. Different laboratories and diverse techniques were used to prepare libraries and sequence TCR repertoires, to increase sequencing depth and limit assay-specific biases. Per donor, leukapheresis produced somewhere between about 0.9 and 10 billion PBMCs.

The donors were healthy, HIV-negative adults with no recently reported acute infections or vaccinations. Every donor was a Caucasian adult living in Nashville, Tennessee, USA. Magnetic negative selection was used to enrich CD4+ T cells, after which naive cells were positively selected on CD45RA and the negative fraction became the memory subset. After blood collection by leukapheresis, PBMCs were isolated using Ficoll-Histopaque density gradient centrifugation and then cryopreserved in the vapor phase of liquid nitrogen. Analytical flow cytometry was used to check the purity and quantity of every magnetically sorted T cell population. Each sorted fraction had its genomic DNA isolated and then quantified by UV absorbance on a Nanodrop 2000c. Using the deep immunoSEQ assay, TCR CDR3 regions were amplified from genomic DNA by multiplex PCR. Extracted genomic DNA from each cell subset was spread evenly across all wells of several immunoSEQ 96-well plates, with each plate serving as a replicate. For sorted subsets, around 200 ng genomic DNA, equal to about 30,000 T cell genomes, was loaded into each replicate PCR. The purified libraries were quantified using a Qubit 3.0 fluorometer, sized with a Bioanalyzer 2100, and then quantified again using the KAPA Library Quantification kit. A separate single-read 150-cycle Illumina NextSeq 550 flow cell was used to sequence each immunoSEQ 96-well plate. On the authors' methods: The immunoSEQ output contained only junctional sequences without quality scores, so filtering could not match that applied to full-length reads. Sequences were annotated with PyIR, a Python wrapper for IgBLAST v1.9, and V/J genes and CDR3 were assigned using IMGT germline references. Reads with weak V/J assignments (E-value above 1e-6), missing CDR3, stop codons, out-of-frame junctions, or ambiguous translated residues were removed. V3J clonotypes were defined as sequences sharing an identical inferred V gene, J gene, and CDR3 amino acid sequence. To compute the percentage overlap between repertoires, the number of shared unique clonotypes was divided by the size of the smaller repertoire. Richness of each repertoire was evaluated using RTK rarefaction, the Chao1 estimator, and Recon v2.1 estimates of unobserved clonotypes. OLGA was used to compute generation probabilities for all TCRbeta clonotypes that the gDNA method yielded from a handful of donors. In its TCRdb copy, this immuneACCESS table keeps in-frame sequences only and misses some clones. Where compared with another copy, unresolved V genes explain less than half of these, and the others have no known cause. V and J calls and clone size come straight from that table; D and trimming were deduced from the DNA. This sample gives about 1 million clones in total; roughly 80% of them show up just once. The ten largest clones capture roughly 1.4% of the sample.

Remarks on this clone: Its recognized antigen is unknown. Base qualities are not at hand, and no much larger clone is one base apart.

Overall study outcomes, separate from this receptor: The small number of donors limited the genetic and exposure-history diversity represented. Pairwise subsampling led to the expectation that sequencing depth would affect the degree of clonotype sharing among donors. Even with the large sequencing depth, rarefaction of the sorted-subset datasets indicated that sequencing was incomplete. Sampling was restricted to blood, and TCR repertoires in tissues likely differ from the TCR repertoires found in blood. Clonotypes shared by all four sorted-subset donors showed higher generation probabilities than non-shared clonotypes. Sharing across a handful of donors was observed for around 4.8% of naive CD4, over 3% of naive CD8, 2% to 2.5% of memory CD4, and approximately 0.41% of memory CD8 clonotypes. Estimated clonotype richness was generally larger for naive than for memory subsets.

Material: memory CD4+ T cells sorted from blood. Taken with the paper, the label for cell subset or site translates to: CD45RA-negative fraction. The receptor comes from a man between 18 and 29 years old in good health.

CDR3 reads: CASRNSGTSGSYEQYF. In nucleotide form, the sequence is TGCGCCAGCAGAAATTCCGGGACTAGCGGGAGTTACGAGCAGTACTTC. The chain is encoded by TRBV5-1 joined to TRBJ2-7; 14 nucleotides in the junction match TRBD2. Germline trimming amounts to 5 bases on V and 4 bases on J, with 8 as the count of junction bases outside the gene matches. Sequences SGHRS (CDR1) and YFSETQ (CDR2) are obtained from the germline V gene. Its CDR3 holds 16 amino acids, cysteine through phenylalanine. Left in the record is the CDR3 DNA by itself, 48 bases read in frame from the first base. Extended through the reference TRBV5-1 and TRBJ2-7 proteins, this CDR3 yields the full variable domain: KAGVTQTPRYLIKTRGQQVTLSCSPISGHRSVSWYQQTPGQGLQFLFEYFSETQRNKGNFPGRFSGRQFSNSRSEMNVSTLELGDSALYLCASRNSGTSGSYEQYFGPGTRLTVT.